This T cell receptor (beta chain) came from a study of beta chain features in type 1 diabetes. The sequenced template was cDNA made from the entire isolated RNA. Repertoires were generated with immunoSEQ multiplex PCR, while TCRdb's copy carries only in-frame clones and drops some. This table has over 500,000 clones, around 15% appearing once. CDR3 size: 15 residues. Germline values: CDR1 MNHEY, CDR2 SMNVEV (reference sequence). Trimming cost V 5 bases and J 4 bases; bases outside gene matches: 11. This clone was counted a few times. The sequenced sample consisted of naive CD4+ T cells from blood. The receptor comes from a man between 18 and 29 years old in good health. V usage is TRBV27 and J usage is TRBJ2-7; 7 bases line up with TRBD2. CDR3 nucleotides: TGTGCCAGCAGTGCTGCGGGGGAGGGTTGGTACGAGCAGTACTTC. It encodes CASSAAGEGWYEQYF.